The source of this TCR beta chain is a study of blood T cell repertoires in COVID-19. Study background: Acute and convalescent COVID-19 samples came from the United States, Italy and Spain.

Germline V CDR1 and CDR2: LNHDA, SQIVND (reference sequence). Unmatched junction bases numbered 8, after V lost 5 bases and J lost 4 bases. The CDR3 is 15 residues long. Original data processing: By means of reference gene primer amplification, nucleated cell counts were estimated. Produced via immunoSEQ multiplex PCR; TCRdb's table is partial and in-frame only. The V and J calls and clone size were taken over from that table, and D and trimming were inferred from the DNA. The sample consists of a few hundred thousand clones, more than 75% of them appearing once. The sequence was obtained from a man in his fifties with acute or convalescent COVID-19. Sequencing was carried out using peripheral blood. This chain joins TRBV19 and TRBJ1-2, with 9 bases identical to TRBD1. CDR3 protein: CASSPGQGWIYGYTF. CDR3 nucleotides: TGTGCCAGTAGTCCGGGACAGGGTTGGATCTATGGCTACACCTTC.